These 13 T cell receptor beta chains share one sample of origin, sequenced in a study of T cell repertoires in cytomegalovirus infection. Each CDR3 protein is one row after TCRdb ran MiXCR on the reads. The sample has around 800,000 distinct CDR3 sequences, around a third seen once. Antigen specificity for these receptors is unknown. The source material was cultured CD8+ T cells from PBMCs, sampled from culture after CMV antigen stimulation. Receptors were obtained from a human donor in good health (CMV status not recorded). Some clones in this sample may be carry-over from other donors' samples.

This clonotype was detected once. The chain recombines TRBV6-2 or TRBV6-3 with TRBJ1-1; unclear D gene. CDR1 is MNHEY and CDR2 is SVGEGT in the germline V gene. The CDR3 sequence is 15 residues long. V shed 2 bases and J shed 4 bases, with 14 bases lying between them. The CDR3 loop is CASSYTLPRSTEAFF. CDR3 coding DNA: TGTGCCAGCAGTTACACCCTCCCGAGGAGCACTGAAGCTTTCTTT.

The chain couples TRBV12-3 or TRBV12-4 to TRBJ2-6; a weak D match, TRBD2 (5 bases). This CDR3 is 14 amino acids long. V lost 10 bases and J lost 8, with 18 bases in between. CDR3 sequence reads: CAIPGTTGTNVLTF. The DNA of the CDR3 is TGTGCCATCCCGGGAACAACCGGGACCAACGTCCTGACTTTC.

The J gene is TRBJ1-1, the V gene TRBV29-1, with 7 positions matching TRBD1. The germline gives CDR1 SQVTM, CDR2 ANQGSEA. The CDR3 is 16 amino acids. J was trimmed by 0 bases and V by 3 bases; bases with no gene match: 10. The CDR3 DNA is TGCAGCGTTGAGGGGACAGAAGCCAGTATGAACACTGAAGCTTTCTTT. It yields the protein CSVEGTEASMNTEAFF. The full variable domain, rest sourced from reference TRBV29-1 and TRBJ1-1, is SAVISQKPSRDICQRGTSLTIQCQVDSQVTMMFWYRQQPGQSLTLIATANQGSEATYESGFVIDKFPISRPNLTFSTLTVSNMSPEDSSIYLCSVEGTEASMNTEAFFGQGTRLTVV.

J is TRBJ2-1 and V is TRBV4-1; D not certain. V lost 4 bases and J lost 4, with 14 bases in between. Germline values: CDR1 MGHRA, CDR2 YSYEKL. There are 15 residues in the CDR3. CDR3 sequence reads: CASSLEPDTYNEQFF. In DNA, the CDR3 is TGCGCCAGCAGCCTCGAGCCTGACACTTACAATGAGCAGTTCTTC.

In this sample, this clonotype turned up a few times. The chain is built from TRBV6-1 and TRBJ2-1; 9 bases line up with TRBD1. J lost 4 bases, V lost 1 base, and 5 bases had no gene match. Germline V gene sequence: CDR1 MNHNS, CDR2 SASEGT. This CDR3 comprises 16 residues. The CDR3 DNA reads as TGTGCCAGCAGTGAAGGGGGACAGGGCTTATACAATGAGCAGTTCTTC. It codes for CASSEGGQGLYNEQFF.

The chain uses TRBV7-8 and TRBJ1-3, with D perhaps TRBD1 (5 bases). Per the germline V gene, CDR1 is SGHVS and CDR2 is FQNEAQ. Deletions cut 5 bases from V and 0 bases from J, with 17 bases between. There are 17 residues in the CDR3. This CDR3 is CASSLRRGVTSGNTIYF. CDR3 nucleotides: TGTGCCAGCAGCCTAAGAAGAGGGGTCACCTCTGGAAACACCATATATTTT.

The J gene is TRBJ2-2, the V gene TRBV10-3, with D unresolved. Germline assignment: CDR1 ENHRY and CDR2 SYGVKD. The CDR3 length is 16 residues. V was cut by 0 bases and J by 1 base, with 9 bases left in between. The CDR3 DNA is TGTGCCATCAGTGAGTCGGGCAGAGAGAACACCGGGGAGCTGTTTTTT. Amino acid sequence: CAISESGRENTGELFF.

The chain joins TRBV10-1 to TRBJ2-5; 9 positions match TRBD2. Germline CDR1 and CDR2: WNHNN and SYGVQD (reference sequence). V dropped 2 bases and J dropped 5; count of bases not matched to a gene: 6. The CDR3 is made up of 15 amino acids. The CDR3 is CASSEPAGGRETQYF. The DNA of the CDR3 is TGCGCCAGCAGTGAGCCAGCGGGGGGACGGGAGACCCAGTACTTC.

There are a few counts of this clonotype. An end of the junction differs from the germline gene, which may be a read error. CDR3 in amino acids: CASSLGTGGSTGELFF. As DNA, the CDR3 is TGTGCTAGCAGCTTAGGGACAGGGGGCAGCACCGGGGAGCTGTTTTTT. The chain recombines TRBV7-7 with TRBJ2-2; 12 bases map to TRBD1. CDR1 and CDR2 from the germline V gene are SSHAT and FNYEAQ (reference sequence). There are 16 residues in the CDR3.

On this clonotype: The junction does not match germline at one end; this may be a read error. The CDR3 reads CDSSLVGESYEQYF. In DNA, the CDR3 is TGTGACAGCAGCTTAGTTGGCGAATCCTACGAGCAGTACTTC. The rearrangement links TRBV7-6 to TRBJ2-7; D is undetermined. This CDR3 region has 14 residues. CDR1 and CDR2 from the germline V gene are SGHVS and FNYEAQ.

This clonotype was recorded a few times. The chain has TRBV6-1 and TRBJ2-6; D call uncertain. The CDR3 runs 15 residues. Trimming cost V 7 bases and J 0 bases, with 10 bases left between them. The germline V gene has CDR1 MNHNS and CDR2 SASEGT. The CDR3 is CASINPGSGANVLTF. The CDR3 region has the DNA TGTGCCAGCATCAATCCGGGCTCTGGGGCCAACGTCCTGACTTTC.

This clonotype was detected only a few times. J is TRBJ2-3 and V is TRBV5-4, with a possible D match to TRBD2 (5 bases). The V gene's germline CDR1 is SGHNT and CDR2 YYREEE (reference sequence). This CDR3 region has 17 residues. The V end was cut by 2 bases, the J end by 0 bases, with 16 bases between. The CDR3 is CASSLGGTRSSTDTQYF. The DNA of the CDR3 is TGTGCCAGCAGCTTAGGAGGAACACGTTCTAGCACAGATACGCAGTATTTT. Using reference TRBV5-4 and TRBJ2-3 for the parts outside the CDR3, the full variable domain is ETGVTQSPTHLIKTRGQQVTLRCSSQSGHNTVSWYQQALGQGPQFIFQYYREEENGRGNFPPRFSGLQFPNYSSELNVNALELDDSALYLCASSLGGTRSSTDTQYFGPGTRLTVL.

The rearrangement joins TRBV20-1 to TRBJ2-2; no reliable D call. The CDR3 consists of 11 residues. V lost 4 bases to trimming and J lost 2 bases, with 2 bases between them. The germline CDR1 and CDR2 sequences are DFQATT and SNEGSKA (reference sequence). Written as DNA, the CDR3 is TGCAGTGCTATAAACACCGGGGAGCTGTTTTTT. It is translated as CSAINTGELFF.